Shown below are 10 T cell receptor beta chains from a single sample sequenced in a study of post-analysis software for immune sequencing data. General study findings and limits: Patients had higher frequencies than controls of about five TRBV segments, including TRBV5-6, TRBV5-1 and TRBV20-1.

Libraries were made from TCR beta cDNA, and they carried unique molecular identifiers. TCRdb fed the PCR reads into MiXCR, producing one record per CDR3 protein. The table has fewer than 850,000 distinct CDR3 sequences, 30% seen once. Antigens of these TCRs are unknown. The sequencing sample was made of blood. All receptors derive from a girl aged 10 to 17 with multiple sclerosis.

This clonotype appeared a few times. The CDR3 region is CASSQDIARETQYF. CDR3 nucleotides: TGCGCCAGCAGCCAAGATATAGCGAGAGAGACCCAGTACTTC. This chain uses TRBV4-3 with TRBJ2-5; tentatively, D is TRBD2 (5 bases). The CDR3 runs to 14 residues. Trimming pared 0 bases from V and 4 bases from J, leaving 9 bases between. CDR1 and CDR2 from the germline V gene are LGHNA and YSLEER.

CDR3 protein: CATRWGISTDTQYF. The CDR3 coding sequence is TGTGCCACCCGGTGGGGGATTAGCACAGATACGCAGTATTTT. The gene calls are TRBV7-2 and TRBJ2-3; D tentatively fits TRBD1 or TRBD2 (5 bases each). V lost 10 bases, J lost 0 bases, and 14 bases lay in between. The CDR3 runs to 14 residues. Per the germline V gene, CDR1 is SGHTA and CDR2 is FQGNSA.

This clonotype turned up a few times. The chain links TRBV29-1 to TRBJ2-7, with 9 bases identical to TRBD2. The CDR3 covers 14 residues. The trim removed 2 bases at V and 1 base at J, leaving 3 bases unmatched. Germline V gene data show CDR1 as SQVTM and CDR2 as ANQGSEA. The CDR3, as DNA: TGCAGCGTTGAATCGCTAGCGGGGTCCTACGAGCAGTACTTC. It yields the protein CSVESLAGSYEQYF.

The chain is built from TRBV5-1 and TRBJ1-2, with 10 bases lining up with TRBD1. The CDR3 covers 15 residues. Germline lookup yields CDR1 SGHRS and CDR2 YFSETQ. With V trimmed by 0 bases and J by 8 bases, 7 bases remained unmatched. The CDR3 sequence: CASSLEGGQGRGYTF. CDR3 DNA: TGCGCCAGCAGCTTGGAGGGGGGACAGGGGAGAGGCTACACCTTC. The entire variable domain, with the rest obtained from reference TRBV5-1 and TRBJ1-2, is as follows: KAGVTQTPRYLIKTRGQQVTLSCSPISGHRSVSWYQQTPGQGLQFLFEYFSETQRNKGNFPGRFSGRQFSNSRSEMNVSTLELGDSALYLCASSLEGGQGRGYTFGSGTRLTVV.

Turning to this clonotype: Since a much larger clone is just one base distant, this may be a read error. The chain recombines TRBV7-9 with TRBJ1-6, with D possibly being TRBD1 (5 bases). The CDR3 length is 13 residues. Germline values: CDR1 SEHNR, CDR2 FQNEAQ (reference sequence). The chain's CDR3 is CASSGGLNSPRHF. DNA for the CDR3: TGTGCCAGCAGCGGGGGATTGAATTCACCCCGCCACTTT.

Comment on this clonotype: Sequence at one end of the junction differs from germline and may be a read error. The V gene is TRBV28, the J gene TRBJ2-6, with D maybe TRBD2 (6 bases). Germline lookup yields CDR1 MDHEN and CDR2 SYDVKM. The CDR3 consists of 18 residues. CDR3 sequence (DNA): TGTGCCAGCAGTTTATATCGGGGGTTCAGCTCTGGGGCCGACGTCCTGACTTTC. Translation: CASSLYRGFSSGADVLTF.

This clonotype was detected only once. The J gene is TRBJ2-5, the V gene TRBV27, with D possibly TRBD2 on 6 matching bases. CDR3 length: 16 residues. The V gene lost 0 bases and the J gene lost 2 bases, with 13 bases spanning the gap. Germline-derived CDR1 and CDR2 are MNHEY and SMNVEV (reference sequence). The CDR3 region has the DNA TGTGCCAGCAGTTTATCGAGTACTAGCCAACAAGAGACCCAGTACTTC. It specifies CASSLSSTSQQETQYF.

J is TRBJ2-7 and V is TRBV15; perhaps TRBD2 as D (6 bases). Germline V gives CDR1 LNHNV, CDR2 YYDKDF (reference sequence). Trimming removed 1 base from V and 0 bases from J, with 10 bases in between. The CDR3 is 15 amino acids. The chain's CDR3 is CATSRVGDSSYEQYF. The CDR3 bases are TGTGCCACCAGCAGAGTCGGGGACTCCTCCTACGAGCAGTACTTC. The full variable domain, in which reference TRBV15 and TRBJ2-7 provide the parts outside the CDR3, is DAMVIQNPRYQVTQFGKPVTLSCSQTLNHNVMYWYQQKSSQAPKLLFHYYDKDFNNEADTPDNFQSRRPNTSFCFLDIRSPGLGDTAMYLCATSRVGDSSYEQYFGPGTRLTVT.

This clonotype came up once. One end of the junction fails to match germline, which may point to a read error. The CDR3 DNA is TGTGCCAGCAACTTAACCGAAGCTAACTATGGCTACACCTTC. Protein product: CASNLTEANYGYTF. The rearrangement uses TRBV7-2 and TRBJ1-2; D is unresolved. This CDR3 comprises 14 residues. Germline values: CDR1 SGHTA, CDR2 FQGNSA.

There are a few counts of this clonotype. This sequence joins TRBV20-1 and TRBJ2-1; perhaps D is TRBD1 or TRBD2 (7 bases each). Trimming stripped 0 bases from V and 7 bases from J, with 22 bases between. CDR1 and CDR2 (germline): DFQATT, SNEGSKA (reference sequence). This CDR3 is 17 amino acids long. The chain's CDR3 is CSARDRGGAGGVNEQFF. For the CDR3, the DNA is TGCAGTGCTAGAGATCGAGGAGGGGCAGGGGGGGTGAATGAGCAGTTCTTC.